This TCR beta chain stems from a study of breast tumors, draining lymph nodes, adjacent tissues. Samples came from axillary lymph nodes draining the breast cancer. The table lists this clonotype with many counts. Antigen: not known. Study outcomes and limitations: Compared with lymph nodes, tumors were less diverse; compared with nontumor tissue, more. Most tumor T cells seemingly derive from lymph node, then expand in tumor.

TCRdb reanalysed the multiplex PCR reads using MiXCR and keeps one entry per CDR3 protein. The sample carries 75,000 to 100,000 distinct CDR3 sequences, approximately 20% recorded once. This receptor was identified in a female donor with breast cancer. Some clones in this sample may be carry-over from other donors' samples. The sample was axillary lymph node tissue.

The CDR3 loop is CASSQDRTGGGETQYF. The CDR3 nucleotides are TGCGCCAGCAGCCAAGATAGGACAGGGGGTGGAGAGACCCAGTACTTC. The chain has TRBV4-3 and TRBJ2-5; TRBD1 matches at 10 bases. There are 16 residues in the CDR3. After removal of 0 bases from V and 4 bases from J, the junction contained 5 bases not matched to a gene. CDR1 and CDR2 from the germline V gene are LGHNA and YSLEER.